Presented here are 2 T cell receptor beta chains from one specimen sequenced in a study of shared clonotypes between healthy human individuals. Sequencing was performed with immunoSEQ multiplex PCR; in TCRdb, only in-frame clones are kept and a portion is missing. This sample has some 2,500,000 clones, with approximately 93% found just once. The sequenced material came from naive CD4+ T cells from PBMCs. Subset: CD45RA+ positively selected. Receptors were obtained from a young man in good health. Some clones in this sample may be carry-over from other donors' samples.

The gene calls are TRBV2 and TRBJ2-5, with D perhaps TRBD1 (5 bases). CDR3 length: 13 amino acids. V gave up 6 bases and J gave up 5 bases, with 13 bases separating them. Germline V gene sequence: CDR1 SNHLY, CDR2 FYNNEI. The CDR3 DNA is TGTGCCAGCAGCAGGGTGACTCGGGAGACCCAGTACTTC. It codes for CASSRVTRETQYF.

The chain is built from TRBV10-3 and TRBJ2-3; D is perhaps TRBD2 (5 bases). CDR1 is ENHRY, CDR2 SYGVKD, per germline. V lost 8 bases to trimming and J lost 2 bases, with 20 bases between them. This CDR3 is 16 amino acids long. CDR3 loop: CAIATRADSFTDTQYF. CDR3 nucleotide sequence: TGTGCCATCGCCACCCGTGCGGACTCTTTCACAGATACGCAGTATTTT.